This T cell receptor beta chain was recorded in a study of cytomegalovirus exposure and HLA in healthy donors. The V gene end was trimmed by 3 bases and the J gene end by 6 bases; junction bases not matched to a gene: 8. Germline assignment: CDR1 LNHDA and CDR2 SQIVND (reference sequence). The CDR3 runs 15 residues. Both 60 Vbeta primers and 13 Jbeta primers went into the PCR. Repertoires were generated with immunoSEQ multiplex PCR, while TCRdb's copy carries only in-frame clones and drops some. Of about 180,000 clones listed, 82% are singletons. Study findings and constraints: A later analysis found that most CMV-associated TCR beta chains appeared HLA-restricted. In all likelihood, a cluster of highly shared sequence variants was a sequencing artifact. Productive rates of about 87% or about 30% were seen for most TCR beta V segments in an earlier analysis. Associated with cytomegalovirus, according to the listing, were around 160 TCR beta chains.

Of note for this clone: What it recognizes is unknown.

The sequencing input was PBMCs. V is TRBV19 and J is TRBJ1-5; TRBD1 matches at 7 bases. The source is a man in his forties in good health and CMV-seronegative. The CDR3 DNA is TGTGCCAGTAGTATGCGGTCGACAGGGCGTCAGCCCCAGCATTTT. This sequence encodes CASSMRSTGRQPQHF. Supplemented by reference TRBV19 and TRBJ1-5, the full variable domain reads DGGITQSPKYLFRKEGQNVTLSCEQNLNHDAMYWYRQDPGQGLRLIYYSQIVNDFQKGDIAEGYSVSREKKESFPLTVTSAQKNPTAFYLCASSMRSTGRQPQHFGDGTRLSIL.